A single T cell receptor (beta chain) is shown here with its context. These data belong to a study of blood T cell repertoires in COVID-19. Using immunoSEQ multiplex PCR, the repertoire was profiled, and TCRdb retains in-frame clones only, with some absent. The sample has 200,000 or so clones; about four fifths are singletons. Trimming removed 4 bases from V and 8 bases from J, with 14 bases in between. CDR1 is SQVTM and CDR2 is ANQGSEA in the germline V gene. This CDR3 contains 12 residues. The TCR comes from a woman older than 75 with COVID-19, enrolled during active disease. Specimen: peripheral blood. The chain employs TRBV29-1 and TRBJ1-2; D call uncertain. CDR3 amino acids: CSVAKAERGYTF. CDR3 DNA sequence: TGCAGCGTTGCTAAGGCAGAGCGAGGCTACACCTTC.